Presented here are 5 T cell receptor beta chains from one specimen sequenced in a study of blood T cell repertoires in COVID-19. Method: immunoSEQ multiplex PCR; TCRdb's copy keeps in-frame clones and lacks some. This table holds some 200,000 clones, 75% to 90% found once. Sequences were obtained from PBMCs or T cells enriched from blood (not recorded which). These receptors all come from a middle-aged man who had recovered from COVID-19.

V is TRBV7-6 and J is TRBJ2-3; 12 bases align to TRBD2. The CDR3 spans 16 residues. The junction had 7 bases not matched to a gene; V was cut back by 4 bases and J by 5 bases. Germline values: CDR1 SGHVS, CDR2 FNYEAQ. CDR3 DNA sequence: TGTGCCAGCAGCTCGGCTAGCGGGGGGGCCAAAGATACGCAGTATTTT. The encoded protein is CASSSASGGAKDTQYF. Supplemented by reference TRBV7-6 and TRBJ2-3, the full variable domain reads GAGVSQSPRYKVTKRGQDVALRCDPISGHVSLYWYRQALGQGPEFLTYFNYEAQQDKSGLPNDRFSAERPEGSISTLTIQRTEQRDSAMYRCASSSASGGAKDTQYFGPGTRLTVL.

The rearrangement uses TRBV18 and TRBJ2-1, with 8 bases aligning to TRBD2. The CDR3 loop spans 17 amino acids. CDR1 is KGHSH and CDR2 is LQKENI in the germline V gene. V shed 3 bases and J 9 bases; nucleotides not matched to a gene: 16. DNA of the CDR3: TGTGCCAGCTCACCCCAGAGTTTATCAGCGGGGGTAAGTGAGCAGTTCTTC. Protein sequence: CASSPQSLSAGVSEQFF.

The chain combines TRBV12-3 or TRBV12-4 with TRBJ2-1; D might be TRBD2 (5 bases). V lost 2 bases and J 11 bases, leaving 10 bases between the germline ends. This CDR3 has 12 residues. The CDR3 coding sequence is TGTGCCAGCAGTTTATTGGCCGGGAAGCAGTTCTTC. Translating it yields CASSLLAGKQFF.

The V gene is TRBV5-4, the J gene TRBJ2-7; 8 bases are shared with TRBD2. Germline CDR1 SGHNT, CDR2 YYREEE (reference sequence). The CDR3 covers 15 residues. After removal of 3 bases from V and 2 bases from J, the junction contained 7 bases not matched to a gene. The CDR3: CASSSGTSQAYEQYF. CDR3 DNA sequence: TGTGCCAGCAGCTCTGGGACTAGTCAAGCCTACGAGCAGTACTTC.

The V gene is TRBV5-1, the J gene TRBJ2-1; D gene uncertain. The CDR3 covers 15 residues. Germline CDR1 and CDR2: SGHRS and YFSETQ. Trimming pared 3 bases from V and 1 base from J, leaving 11 bases between. The CDR3: CASSWLGPSYNEQFF. CDR3 nucleotide sequence: TGCGCCAGCAGCTGGCTAGGTCCTTCCTACAATGAGCAGTTCTTC. The complete variable domain, with remaining parts taken from reference TRBV5-1 and TRBJ2-1, reads KAGVTQTPRYLIKTRGQQVTLSCSPISGHRSVSWYQQTPGQGLQFLFEYFSETQRNKGNFPGRFSGRQFSNSRSEMNVSTLELGDSALYLCASSWLGPSYNEQFFGPGTRLTVL.